This T cell receptor (beta chain) was retrieved from a study of OX40 agonist ivuxolimab in advanced cancers. Looking at the study overall: Patients assigned to dose escalation were diagnosed with hepatocellular carcinoma, melanoma, renal cell or head and neck cancer.

V was shortened by 9 bases and J by 4 bases, with 7 bases between the two germline ends. Germline lookup yields CDR1 WSHSY and CDR2 SAAADI. The CDR3 extends over 10 amino acids. This table comes from immunoSEQ multiplex PCR, and its TCRdb copy is limited to in-frame clones, with some not included. In the table there are about 90,000 clones, around 90% of which are singletons. The rearrangement uses TRBV10-2 and TRBJ2-7; a weak D match, TRBD1 (6 bases). The sequencing here drew on CD4+ or CD8+ T cells sorted from blood, taken in a trial of the OX40 agonist ivuxolimab. The receptor was derived from an adult with an advanced solid tumor such as melanoma, head and neck, liver or kidney cancer. CDR3 sequence reads: CASGQYEQYF. In DNA, the CDR3 is TGCGCCAGTGGACAGTACGAGCAGTACTTC.